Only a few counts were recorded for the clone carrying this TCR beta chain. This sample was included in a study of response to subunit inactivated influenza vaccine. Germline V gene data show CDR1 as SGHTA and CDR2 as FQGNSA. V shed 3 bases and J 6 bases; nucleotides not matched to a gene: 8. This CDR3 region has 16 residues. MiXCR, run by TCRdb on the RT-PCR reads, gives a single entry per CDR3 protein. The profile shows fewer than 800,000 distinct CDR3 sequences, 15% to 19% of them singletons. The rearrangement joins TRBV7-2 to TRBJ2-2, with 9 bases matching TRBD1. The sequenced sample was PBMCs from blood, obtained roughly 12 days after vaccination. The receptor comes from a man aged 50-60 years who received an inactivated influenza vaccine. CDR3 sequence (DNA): TGTGCCAGCAGCTTTTACGGGACAGGGCGTCCCGGGGAGCTGTTTTTT. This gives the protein CASSFYGTGRPGELFF. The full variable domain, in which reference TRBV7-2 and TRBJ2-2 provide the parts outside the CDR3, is GAGVSQSPSNKVTEKGKDVELRCDPISGHTALYWYRQSLGQGLEFLIYFQGNSAPDKSGLPSDRFSAERTGGSVSTLTIQRTQQEDSAVYLCASSFYGTGRPGELFFGEGSRLTVL.